These 26 T cell receptor beta chains were sequenced from one sample in a study of shared clonotypes between healthy human individuals. Positive CCR7 selection of CD45RO-negative cells yielded the naive CD8 cells, and terminally differentiated effector memory CD45RA+ cells were excluded. The assay was immunoSEQ multiplex PCR, and TCRdb's table has in-frame clones only and misses some. The table includes about 820,000 clones, 80% to 95% detected once. Specimen: naive CD8+ T cells sorted from blood. These receptors came from a man aged 25-45 years in good health.

The genes are TRBV2 and TRBJ1-2; TRBD1 agrees at 7 bases. The CDR3 loop spans 14 amino acids. Germline V gene lookup returns CDR1 SNHLY and CDR2 FYNNEI. V was pared by 4 bases and J by 3 bases, with 5 bases of the junction left unmatched. The CDR3 is CASSARQGHYGYTF. CDR3 bases: TGTGCCAGCAGTGCTCGACAGGGTCACTATGGCTACACCTTC. Full variable domain (outside the CDR3, taken from reference TRBV2 and TRBJ1-2): EPEVTQTPSHQVTQMGQEVILRCVPISNHLYFYWYRQILGQKVEFLVSFYNNEISEKSEIFDDQFSVERPDGSNFTLKIRSTKLEDSAMYFCASSARQGHYGYTFGSGTRLTVV.

This chain links TRBV7-3 with TRBJ2-1; 9 bases are shared with TRBD2. Trimming at V came to 4 bases and at J to 4 bases, leaving 5 bases not matched to a gene. This CDR3 has 15 amino acids. Germline V CDR1 and CDR2: SGHTA, FQGTGA. CDR3: CASSYSGSEYNEQFF. In nucleotides, the CDR3 is TGTGCCAGCAGCTATAGCGGGAGTGAGTACAATGAGCAGTTCTTC.

CDR3 region: CASSAYLAGELFF. In DNA form, the CDR3 reads TGTGCCAGCAGCGCCTATTTGGCCGGGGAGCTGTTTTTT. The rearrangement joins TRBV7-6 to TRBJ2-2, with no clear D. Germline CDR1 reads SGHVS; CDR2 reads FNYEAQ. V lost 5 bases and J lost 6, with 10 bases in between. This CDR3 comprises 13 residues. The full variable domain, with the rest looked up from reference TRBV7-6 and TRBJ2-2, is GAGVSQSPRYKVTKRGQDVALRCDPISGHVSLYWYRQALGQGPEFLTYFNYEAQQDKSGLPNDRFSAERPEGSISTLTIQRTEQRDSAMYRCASSAYLAGELFFGEGSRLTVL.

This chain uses TRBV10-3 with TRBJ1-1; 7 nucleotides agree with TRBD1. The trim removed 5 bases at V and 4 bases at J, leaving 7 bases unmatched. The CDR3 loop spans 14 amino acids. Germline CDR1 ENHRY, CDR2 SYGVKD. The CDR3 DNA sequence: TGTGCCATCAGTCGACAGGGCCAGAGCACTGAAGCTTTCTTT. Its protein is CAISRQGQSTEAFF.

As regards this clone: The identical CDR3 is also encoded by other nucleotide sequences in the sample. The chain carries TRBV7-9 and TRBJ2-7; tentative D call: TRBD2 (5 bases). Germline V lookup: CDR1 SEHNR, CDR2 FQNEAQ (reference sequence). This CDR3 region has 13 residues. V lost 4 bases, J lost 0 bases, and 7 bases lay in between. CDR3 nucleotides: TGTGCCAGCAGCTCAAGCGGCTCCTACGAGCAGTACTTC. Encoded protein: CASSSSGSYEQYF.

The V call is TRBV19, the J call TRBJ2-1, with D perhaps TRBD2 (5 bases). Trimming stripped 4 bases from V and 6 bases from J, with 10 bases between. The CDR3 is 13 amino acids. Germline CDR1 is LNHDA and CDR2 is SQIVND (reference sequence). CDR3 DNA: TGTGCCAGTAGTAACGGACTCGCCAATGAGCAGTTCTTC. Translation gives CASSNGLANEQFF.

The chain employs TRBV27 and TRBJ2-7; TRBD2 agrees at 11 bases. The V and J ends lost 3 bases and 4 bases, in that order; junction bases with no gene match: 5. Germline V gives CDR1 MNHEY, CDR2 SMNVEV (reference sequence). There are 15 residues in the CDR3. CDR3 protein: CASSFGTSGLYEQYF. The CDR3 coding sequence is TGTGCCAGCAGTTTCGGGACTAGCGGATTATACGAGCAGTACTTC.

Note on this clone: Other DNA sequences within the sample encode an identical CDR3. The chain joins TRBV27 to TRBJ2-1; 8 nucleotides line up with TRBD2. The CDR3 contains 13 residues. Germline-derived CDR1 and CDR2 are MNHEY and SMNVEV (reference sequence). V lost 7 bases, J lost 3 bases, and 2 bases stayed unmatched. The CDR3 sequence: CASMSGSYNEQFF. In DNA, the CDR3 is TGTGCCAGCATGAGCGGGAGCTACAATGAGCAGTTCTTC.

The V and J genes are TRBV6-1 and TRBJ1-4; a possible D gene is TRBD1 (6 bases). The CDR3 extends over 15 amino acids. Germline V gene data show CDR1 as MNHNS and CDR2 as SASEGT. Between the trimmed V and J ends, which lost 7 bases and 7 bases, there was a span of 19 bases. DNA of the CDR3: TGTGCCAGCATATCACTACAGGGAGAGGTTGAAAAACTGTTTTTT. This gives the protein CASISLQGEVEKLFF.

V gene TRBV5-1 combines with J gene TRBJ2-5; D unclear. CDR3 length equals 15 residues. Trimming took off 1 base at V and 0 bases at J, with 10 bases between the two ends. Germline V CDR1 and CDR2: SGHRS, YFSETQ. The CDR3 is CASSLLPGYQETQYF. The DNA of the CDR3 is TGCGCCAGCAGCTTGTTGCCCGGATACCAAGAGACCCAGTACTTC.

The V and J genes are TRBV29-1 and TRBJ2-7; 10 bases agree with TRBD1. J was trimmed by 5 bases and V by 6 bases; bases with no gene match: 10. Germline V CDR1 and CDR2: SQVTM, ANQGSEA. The CDR3 runs 14 residues. The CDR3: CSVVFRDRGHEQYF. The CDR3 DNA reads TGCAGCGTCGTATTCCGGGACAGGGGTCACGAGCAGTACTTC.

The CDR3 protein is CSVENSYYEQYF. The CDR3, as DNA: TGCAGCGTTGAGAACTCTTACTACGAGCAGTACTTC. V usage is TRBV29-1 and J usage is TRBJ2-7; no clear D. With 3 bases removed from V and 3 bases from J, the gap between germline ends came to 9 bases. The CDR3 consists of 12 residues. Germline CDR1 reads SQVTM; CDR2 reads ANQGSEA.

This clone was seen only once. Other DNA sequences from this sample encode an identical CDR3 as well. The CDR3 region has the DNA TGCGCCAGCAGCTTGGTTGGGGGGGAGCAGTACTTC. Protein: CASSLVGGEQYF. The chain uses TRBV5-1 and TRBJ2-7; D may be TRBD2 (6 bases). This CDR3 has 12 residues. Germline V gene sequence: CDR1 SGHRS, CDR2 YFSETQ. Trimming took off 0 bases at V and 7 bases at J, with 8 bases between the two ends. Based on the CDR3 plus reference TRBV5-1 and TRBJ2-7, the full variable domain is KAGVTQTPRYLIKTRGQQVTLSCSPISGHRSVSWYQQTPGQGLQFLFEYFSETQRNKGNFPGRFSGRQFSNSRSEMNVSTLELGDSALYLCASSLVGGEQYFGPGTRLTVT.

The chain recombines TRBV28 with TRBJ2-7; TRBD2 is a possible D gene (6 bases). V was cut by 5 bases and J by 0 bases, with 8 bases left in between. The CDR3 is 13 residues long. Germline loops: CDR1 MDHEN, CDR2 SYDVKM. This CDR3 is CASSPTSSYEQYF. DNA for the CDR3: TGTGCCAGCAGTCCGACTAGCTCCTACGAGCAGTACTTC.

The CDR3, as DNA: TGTGCCAGCAGTGAGATGGGGGTGGTTAACGAGCAGTACTTC. Protein sequence: CASSEMGVVNEQYF. The J gene is TRBJ2-7, the V gene TRBV6-1, with D perhaps given as TRBD1 or TRBD2 (5 bases each). CDR3 length equals 14 residues. Trimming pared 3 bases from V and 5 bases from J, leaving 14 bases between. Germline CDR1 reads MNHNS; CDR2 reads SASEGT.

This chain uses TRBV11-2 with TRBJ2-7; D not certain. The CDR3 loop spans 15 amino acids. Trimming removed 4 bases at V and 0 bases at J, with 13 bases between. CDR1 is SGHAT, CDR2 FQNNGV, per germline. The CDR3 region is CASSSAATGSYEQYF. The CDR3 DNA sequence: TGTGCCAGCAGCTCCGCGGCGACTGGCTCCTACGAGCAGTACTTC. The whole variable domain, remainder taken from reference TRBV11-2 and TRBJ2-7, is EAGVAQSPRYKIIEKRQSVAFWCNPISGHATLYWYQQILGQGPKLLIQFQNNGVVDDSQLPKDRFSAERLKGVDSTLKIQPAKLEDSAVYLCASSSAATGSYEQYFGPGTRLTVT.

V is TRBV7-9 and J is TRBJ2-7; 7 bases align to TRBD1. The CDR3 length is 17 residues. Germline assignment: CDR1 SEHNR and CDR2 FQNEAQ (reference sequence). With 5 bases clipped from V and 3 bases from J, the junction kept 16 bases outside the gene matches. CDR3 protein: CASSTQPGQHLVYEQYF. In nucleotides, the CDR3 is TGTGCCAGCAGCACACAACCGGGACAGCACCTTGTCTACGAGCAGTACTTC.

This chain connects TRBV27 to TRBJ2-3; TRBD2 matches 7 bases. With 4 bases clipped from V and 4 bases from J, the junction kept 11 bases outside the gene matches. CDR3 length: 16 residues. CDR1 and CDR2 from the germline V gene are MNHEY and SMNVEV (reference sequence). CDR3: CASSSREGGVADTQYF. Written as DNA, the CDR3 is TGTGCCAGCAGTTCTAGGGAGGGTGGGGTGGCAGATACGCAGTATTTT.

The chain carries TRBV11-2 and TRBJ2-1; D call uncertain. The CDR3 is 16 residues long. V dropped 5 bases and J dropped 0 bases, with 14 bases sitting between them. Germline V gives CDR1 SGHAT, CDR2 FQNNGV. The DNA for the CDR3 is TGTGCCAGCAGCCTATTAGAGGCGGCCTCCTACAATGAGCAGTTCTTC. This sequence encodes CASSLLEAASYNEQFF. The full variable domain, with the rest looked up from reference TRBV11-2 and TRBJ2-1, is EAGVAQSPRYKIIEKRQSVAFWCNPISGHATLYWYQQILGQGPKLLIQFQNNGVVDDSQLPKDRFSAERLKGVDSTLKIQPAKLEDSAVYLCASSLLEAASYNEQFFGPGTRLTVL.

V and J are TRBV7-9 and TRBJ2-3; no definite D call. The germline gives CDR1 SEHNR, CDR2 FQNEAQ (reference sequence). The ends were cut back, 5 bases at V and 6 bases at J, with 21 bases in the middle. The CDR3 is made up of 16 amino acids. Here the CDR3 DNA reads TGTGCCAGCAGCAGAGGTGGAGTGCAGGAGCCGGATACGCAGTATTTT. Amino acid sequence: CASSRGGVQEPDTQYF.

The rearrangement joins TRBV4-1 to TRBJ2-1; 11 positions agree with TRBD2. V lost 0 bases and J lost 4; bases outside the gene matches: 11. From germline, CDR1 is MGHRA and CDR2 YSYEKL. The CDR3 is 19 amino acids. The DNA of the CDR3 is TGCGCCAGCAGCCAAGAAGCCCCTAGCGGGAGGACATTATACAATGAGCAGTTCTTC. This codes for CASSQEAPSGRTLYNEQFF.

The chain uses TRBV13 and TRBJ2-7; D not certain. There are 13 residues in the CDR3. Germline loops: CDR1 PRHDT, CDR2 FYEKMQ (reference sequence). V lost 0 bases, J lost 1 base, and 4 bases lay in between. The CDR3 region has the DNA TGTGCCAGCAGCTTAGGCGTATCCTACGAGCAGTACTTC. It translates to CASSLGVSYEQYF.

In this sample, this clone turned up once. The chain couples TRBV5-1 to TRBJ2-3, with 8 bases identical to TRBD1. This CDR3 has 15 residues. The ends lost 0 bases at V and 3 bases at J; junction bases unmatched: 3. Germline CDR1 and CDR2: SGHRS and YFSETQ. The CDR3 is CASSLEGQATDTQYF. CDR3 nucleotide sequence: TGCGCCAGCAGCTTGGAGGGACAGGCTACAGATACGCAGTATTTT.

This sequence joins TRBV29-1 and TRBJ2-1; 8 nucleotides match TRBD1. CDR3 length equals 15 residues. Germline V gives CDR1 SQVTM, CDR2 ANQGSEA. Germline trimming cut 2 bases from V and 5 bases from J; bases unmatched to any gene: 8. CDR3 coding DNA: TGCAGCGTTGAATATCGAAAGGGACAGGACAATGAGCAGTTCTTC. This translates into CSVEYRKGQDNEQFF.

Here the CDR3 DNA reads TGTGCCAGCAGTTACTCGGCGGATCAGCCCCAGCATTTT. Its protein is CASSYSADQPQHF. This chain links TRBV6-6 with TRBJ1-5; no reliable D call. Germline assignment: CDR1 MNHNY and CDR2 SVGAGI (reference sequence). The V gene lost 0 bases and the J gene lost 5 bases, with 5 bases spanning the gap. The CDR3 consists of 13 residues.

On this clone itself: This specimen includes other DNA sequences encoding the same CDR3. V gene TRBV7-9 combines with J gene TRBJ1-5; D unresolved. V dropped 1 base and J dropped 7 bases, with 5 bases sitting between them. The CDR3 totals 12 residues. The germline gives CDR1 SEHNR, CDR2 FQNEAQ (reference sequence). The CDR3 protein is CASSLEGQPQHF. The CDR3 nucleotides read TGTGCCAGCAGCTTAGAAGGCCAGCCCCAGCATTTT.